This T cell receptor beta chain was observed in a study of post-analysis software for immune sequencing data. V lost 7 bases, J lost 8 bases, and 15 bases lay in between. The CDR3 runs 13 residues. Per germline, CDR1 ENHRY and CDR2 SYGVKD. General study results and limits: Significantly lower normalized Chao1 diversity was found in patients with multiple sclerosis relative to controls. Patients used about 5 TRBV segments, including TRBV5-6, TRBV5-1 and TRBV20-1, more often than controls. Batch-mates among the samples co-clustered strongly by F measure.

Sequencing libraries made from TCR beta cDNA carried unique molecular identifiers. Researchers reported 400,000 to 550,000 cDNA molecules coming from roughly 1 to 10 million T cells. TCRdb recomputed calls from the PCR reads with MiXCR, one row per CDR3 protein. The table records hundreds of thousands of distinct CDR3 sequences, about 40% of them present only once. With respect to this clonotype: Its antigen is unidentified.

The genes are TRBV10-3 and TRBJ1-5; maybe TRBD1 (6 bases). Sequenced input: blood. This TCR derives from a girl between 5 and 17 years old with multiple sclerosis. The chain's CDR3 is CAINGQQQEPQHF. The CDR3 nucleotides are TGTGCCATCAATGGACAGCAGCAAGAGCCCCAGCATTTT.